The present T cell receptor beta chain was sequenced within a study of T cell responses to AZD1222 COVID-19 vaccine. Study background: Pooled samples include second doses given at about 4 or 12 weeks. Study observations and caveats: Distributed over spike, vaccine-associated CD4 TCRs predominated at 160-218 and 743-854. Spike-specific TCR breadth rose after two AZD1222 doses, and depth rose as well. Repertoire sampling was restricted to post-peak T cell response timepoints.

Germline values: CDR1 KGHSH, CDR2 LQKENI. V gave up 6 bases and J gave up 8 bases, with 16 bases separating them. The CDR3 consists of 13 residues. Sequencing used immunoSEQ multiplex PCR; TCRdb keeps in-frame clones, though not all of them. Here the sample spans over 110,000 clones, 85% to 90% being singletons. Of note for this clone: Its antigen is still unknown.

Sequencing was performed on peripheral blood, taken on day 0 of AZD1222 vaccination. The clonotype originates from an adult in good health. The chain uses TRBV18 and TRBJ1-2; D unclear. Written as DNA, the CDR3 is TGTGCCAGCTCGTTCAATAAGGGTGACGGCTACACCTTC. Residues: CASSFNKGDGYTF.